The clone carrying this T cell receptor beta chain was seen only once. The same CDR3 is also encoded by other DNA sequences in this sample. These data belong to a study of shared clonotypes between healthy human individuals. Measured with immunoSEQ multiplex PCR; TCRdb has only the in-frame clones, and not every one. Of roughly 2.2 million clones listed, roughly 90% were seen once; the top ten hold 0.37%. Germline V gene data show CDR1 as SNHLY and CDR2 as FYNNEI. The V and J ends lost 6 bases and 7 bases respectively, with 16 bases between them. This CDR3 is 14 amino acids long. Material for sequencing was naive CD4+ T cells from PBMCs. Subset of the sample: CD45RA+ positively selected. The chain employs TRBV2 and TRBJ2-1, with D possibly being TRBD1 (6 bases). The TCR sequence derives from a young man in good health. Some clones in this sample may be carry-over from other donors' samples. The CDR3 region is CASSPGTTYNEQFF. In DNA, the CDR3 is TGTGCCAGCAGCCCCGGGACAACGTATAATGAGCAGTTCTTC.